The 21 T cell receptor beta chains listed next were all sequenced from one sample in a study of regulatory T cells in long-lasting Graves disease. This sample's time point: newly diagnosed GD, antithyroid drugs for less than 3 months. PBMCs were the source of the RNA used for TCR sequencing. Investigators prepared the TCR beta libraries by applying iRepertoire HTBI primers and Arm-PCR of CDR3 regions. TCRdb reanalysed the multiplex PCR reads using MiXCR and keeps one entry per CDR3 protein. Of approximately 470,000 distinct CDR3 sequences listed, 15% to 20% are singletons. Another study also made use of these data, one on T cells in Graves' hyperthyroidism and ophthalmopathy.

The material was peripheral blood mononuclear cells (PBMCs), obtained at new diagnosis, from a patient treated with antithyroid drugs. The receptor set was obtained from a man aged 35-49 years with Graves disease.

V and J are TRBV10-3 and TRBJ1-2; 8 nucleotides agree with TRBD1. Unmatched junction bases numbered 12, after V lost 6 bases and J lost 3 bases. CDR1 is ENHRY and CDR2 is SYGVKD in the germline V gene. This CDR3 comprises 16 residues. The CDR3 reads CAISPARAGGDYGYTF. For the CDR3, the DNA is TGTGCCATCAGCCCCGCCAGGGCAGGGGGCGACTATGGCTACACCTTC.

The CDR3 sequence is CASSQDGVAGDNEQFF. The CDR3 DNA reads as TGTGCCAGCAGCCAAGATGGGGTAGCGGGAGATAATGAGCAGTTCTTC. The rearrangement uses TRBV4-2 and TRBJ2-1, with TRBD2 identical over 9 bases. CDR3 size: 16 residues. Looked up from germline, CDR1 is LGHNA and CDR2 is YNFKEQ. V dropped 0 bases and J dropped 7; count of bases not matched to a gene: 7.

The chain has TRBV19 and TRBJ2-2; no reliable D call. The germline CDR1 and CDR2 sequences are LNHDA and SQIVND (reference sequence). The CDR3 consists of 11 residues. The germline V and J ends were trimmed by 6 bases and 7 bases, with 6 bases remaining between them. CDR3 in DNA: TGTGCCAGTAGCGCTAGCGGGGAGCTGTTTTTT. This gives the protein CASSASGELFF.

This clonotype was found many times. The J gene is TRBJ2-7, the V gene TRBV10-3; D may match TRBD1 or TRBD2 (5 bases each). The CDR3 loop spans 14 amino acids. Trimming left V 3 bases short and J 2 bases short, with 11 bases between. Germline CDR1 reads ENHRY; CDR2 reads SYGVKD. The CDR3 DNA follows: TGTGCCATCAGTGAAGGTCAGGGACCCTACGAGCAGTACTTC. This translates into CAISEGQGPYEQYF.

This clonotype has only a few counts. The rearrangement links TRBV19 to TRBJ2-7, with 13 nucleotides matching TRBD2. Germline V gives CDR1 LNHDA, CDR2 SQIVND (reference sequence). V shed 5 bases, J shed 3 bases, and the junction held 4 bases outside the gene matches. The CDR3 is 15 residues long. The CDR3 nucleotides read TGTGCCAGTAGTGCGCGACTAGCGGGAGGCTACGAGCAGTACTTC. As protein: CASSARLAGGYEQYF.

There are many counts of this clonotype. The chain links TRBV20-1 to TRBJ1-6; possible D gene TRBD1, 5 bases. The CDR3 has 17 residues. In germline, CDR1 is DFQATT, CDR2 SNEGSKA (reference sequence). The ends were cut back, 5 bases at V and 0 bases at J, with 17 bases in the middle. CDR3 coding DNA: TGCAGTGCTGGGGGAGGGGCAGACAGCTCCTATAATTCACCCCTCCACTTT. Protein product: CSAGGGADSSYNSPLHF.

This clonotype was seen many times. The chain carries TRBV18 and TRBJ2-7, with TRBD2 matching over 11 bases. Trimming cost V 3 bases and J 3 bases; bases outside gene matches: 4. The V gene's germline CDR1 is KGHSH and CDR2 LQKENI. The CDR3 length is 15 residues. DNA of the CDR3: TGTGCCAGCTCACCGACTAGCGGGGTGCGCTACGAGCAGTACTTC. This codes for CASSPTSGVRYEQYF. The variable domain in full, completed from reference TRBV18 and TRBJ2-7, reads NAGVMQNPRHLVRRRGQEARLRCSPMKGHSHVYWYRQLPEEGLKFMVYLQKENIIDESGMPKERFSAEFPKEGPSILRIQQVVRGDSAAYFCASSPTSGVRYEQYFGPGTRLTVT.

This clonotype was seen only a few times. J is TRBJ2-7 and V is TRBV11-2; D is uncertain. The germline V gene has CDR1 SGHAT and CDR2 FQNNGV. The CDR3 sequence is 13 residues long. V was cut by 3 bases and J by 5 bases, with 11 bases left in between. CDR3: CASSLVGRNEQYF. CDR3 sequence (DNA): TGTGCCAGCAGCTTGGTGGGTCGGAACGAGCAGTACTTC.

This clonotype was picked up many times. The genes are TRBV11-2 and TRBJ2-7; 9 bases map to TRBD1. Trimming cost V 4 bases and J 6 bases; bases outside gene matches: 7. The CDR3 contains 14 residues. In germline, CDR1 is SGHAT, CDR2 FQNNGV. Here the CDR3 reads CASSYGTGIGEQYF. As DNA, the CDR3 is TGTGCCAGCAGCTACGGGACAGGGATCGGCGAGCAGTACTTC.

This clonotype was detected only a few times. The chain employs TRBV5-5 and TRBJ2-3; 14 nucleotides agree with TRBD2. Germline CDR1 SGHKS, CDR2 YYEKEE (reference sequence). This CDR3 region has 19 residues. The ends lost 2 bases at V and 5 bases at J; junction bases unmatched: 13. The CDR3, as DNA: TGTGCCAGCAGCTTTCTGCCTGACGGGACTAGCGGGAGAAGAGATACGCAGTATTTT. Residues: CASSFLPDGTSGRRDTQYF.

This clonotype was seen at least ten times. V and J are TRBV28 and TRBJ1-5; D uncertain. CDR1 is MDHEN, CDR2 SYDVKM, per germline. CDR3 length: 12 residues. Trimming pared 2 bases from V and 7 bases from J, leaving 6 bases between. CDR3 coding DNA: TGTGCCAGCAGTTTAGCGTGGCAGCCCCAGCATTTT. It codes for CASSLAWQPQHF.

In its sample, this clonotype was seen many times. The rearrangement joins TRBV5-5 to TRBJ2-7, with 8 nucleotides matching TRBD1. Losses at the gene ends were 5 bases for V and 1 base for J; bases not matched to a gene: 5. The CDR3 sequence is 14 residues long. Germline CDR1 SGHKS, CDR2 YYEKEE (reference sequence). CDR3 in amino acids: CASRGQGRSYEQYF. CDR3 sequence (DNA): TGTGCCAGCAGAGGACAGGGTAGGTCCTACGAGCAGTACTTC. Drawing the rest from reference TRBV5-5 and TRBJ2-7, the complete variable domain is DAGVTQSPTHLIKTRGQQVTLRCSPISGHKSVSWYQQVLGQGPQFIFQYYEKEERGRGNFPDRFSARQFPNYSSELNVNALLLGDSALYLCASRGQGRSYEQYFGPGTRLTVT.

This clonotype appeared many times. The chain links TRBV6-1 to TRBJ2-5; maybe TRBD1 (6 bases). The CDR3 length is 14 residues. In germline, CDR1 is MNHNS, CDR2 SASEGT. The V end was cut by 8 bases, the J end by 7 bases, with 20 bases between. CDR3 sequence (DNA): TGTGCCAGCGGAAGAGGGGACAATGGGTGGACCCAGTACTTC. Translated: CASGRGDNGWTQYF.

This clonotype occurred many times. V is TRBV28 and J is TRBJ2-7; D is unclear. This CDR3 has 15 amino acids. Trimming pared 6 bases from V and 0 bases from J, leaving 15 bases between. CDR1 MDHEN and CDR2 SYDVKM come from the germline V gene. DNA of the CDR3: TGTGCCAGCAGGACGTCGGAACAACTCTCCTACGAGCAGTACTTC. It encodes CASRTSEQLSYEQYF.

There are many counts of this clonotype. The rearrangement joins TRBV10-3 to TRBJ2-2; possibly TRBD2 for D (6 bases). The CDR3 consists of 15 residues. V was trimmed by 6 bases and J by 3 bases, leaving 14 bases between them. Germline CDR1 is ENHRY and CDR2 is SYGVKD. The CDR3 coding sequence is TGTGCCATCAGGGAGACTAGGAGGGACACCGGGGAGCTGTTTTTT. Translation: CAIRETRRDTGELFF.

This clonotype was observed a few times. CDR3 DNA sequence: TGCAGTGCGAACAGGGAACATGGCTACACCTTC. Encoded protein: CSANREHGYTF. The V and J genes are TRBV20-1 and TRBJ1-2; D might be TRBD1 (6 bases). The CDR3 contains 11 residues. Germline lookup yields CDR1 DFQATT and CDR2 SNEGSKA (reference sequence). V was shortened by 6 bases and J by 6 bases, with 11 bases between the two germline ends.

This clonotype was detected ten times or more. This CDR3 is CSAQKWTSASYEQYF. The CDR3 coding sequence is TGCAGTGCCCAGAAATGGACTAGCGCATCCTACGAGCAGTACTTC. J is TRBJ2-7 and V is TRBV20-1, with TRBD2 identical over 9 bases. Germline CDR1 is DFQATT and CDR2 is SNEGSKA (reference sequence). The ends lost 6 bases at V and 1 base at J; junction bases unmatched: 10. This CDR3 has 15 residues.

The sample holds a few counts of this clonotype. The chain uses TRBV7-9 and TRBJ2-7, with 12 nucleotides matching TRBD2. With 6 bases clipped from V and 4 bases from J, the junction kept 7 bases outside the gene matches. This CDR3 region has 15 residues. Germline V gene lookup returns CDR1 SEHNR and CDR2 FQNEAQ (reference sequence). The CDR3 loop reads CASSAPGLAGYEQYF. The DNA of the CDR3 is TGTGCCAGCAGTGCTCCGGGACTAGCGGGTTACGAGCAGTACTTC.

This clonotype was seen a few times. This chain connects TRBV7-9 to TRBJ2-1, with D hard to call. The CDR3 spans 13 residues. The germline V gene encodes CDR1 SEHNR and CDR2 FQNEAQ (reference sequence). Trimming took off 3 bases at V and 7 bases at J, with 10 bases between the two ends. CDR3 in amino acids: CASSFVRRNEQFF. The CDR3 nucleotides are TGTGCCAGCAGCTTCGTTCGGCGGAATGAGCAGTTCTTC.

This clonotype occurred many times. The chain carries TRBV20-1 and TRBJ2-3; possibly TRBD1 for D (5 bases). V lost 0 bases and J lost 6, with 13 bases in between. Germline V gene sequence: CDR1 DFQATT, CDR2 SNEGSKA (reference sequence). This CDR3 is 14 amino acids long. The CDR3 nucleotides read TGCAGTGCTAGAGATCGGCAGGGCGGCGATACGCAGTATTTT. This encodes CSARDRQGGDTQYF.

Ten or more counts support this clonotype. This chain connects TRBV7-9 to TRBJ2-7; TRBD2 matches 7 bases. The CDR3 extends over 14 amino acids. Germline V gene data show CDR1 as SEHNR and CDR2 as FQNEAQ (reference sequence). The V gene end was trimmed by 3 bases and the J gene end by 1 base; junction bases not matched to a gene: 3. The CDR3 sequence: CASSFGRESYEQYF. The CDR3 nucleotides read TGTGCCAGCAGCTTCGGGCGGGAGTCCTACGAGCAGTACTTC.